The 4 T cell receptor beta chains presented below share a single source sample, sequenced in a study of blood T cell repertoires in COVID-19. The method was immunoSEQ multiplex PCR; TCRdb's version includes in-frame clones alone and lacks a portion of them. Altogether 150,000 to 200,000 clones are present, about nine tenths being singletons, with the ten largest covering around 17%. The sequencing sample was made of peripheral blood. These TCRs come from a man in his fifties or sixties with active or convalescent COVID-19.

The V gene is TRBV4-1, the J gene TRBJ2-5; 13 bases agree with TRBD2. The CDR3 contains 18 residues. The V gene end was trimmed by 0 bases and the J gene end by 5 bases; junction bases not matched to a gene: 9. The germline V gene has CDR1 MGHRA and CDR2 YSYEKL. CDR3 sequence reads: CASSQEWTSGSSGETQYF. CDR3 DNA sequence: TGCGCCAGCAGCCAAGAATGGACTAGCGGGAGCAGTGGGGAGACCCAGTACTTC.

The V and J genes are TRBV28 and TRBJ1-1; 9 bases fit TRBD1. CDR3 length equals 15 residues. Losses at the gene ends were 6 bases for V and 2 bases for J; bases not matched to a gene: 7. Germline-derived CDR1 and CDR2 are MDHEN and SYDVKM. In DNA form, the CDR3 reads TGTGCCAGCAGAACAGGGGGCCGGGTCAACACTGAAGCTTTCTTT. It is translated as CASRTGGRVNTEAFF.

CDR3 coding DNA: TGCGCCAGCAGCTGGGACCCGGGACAGAACTATGGCTACACCTTC. Translation: CASSWDPGQNYGYTF. V is TRBV5-1 and J is TRBJ1-2; 7 bases are a match to TRBD1. From germline, CDR1 is SGHRS and CDR2 YFSETQ. V dropped 3 bases and J dropped 2; count of bases not matched to a gene: 7. The CDR3 totals 15 residues.

The rearrangement links TRBV14 to TRBJ1-1; D perhaps matches TRBD1 (6 bases). Trimming stripped 1 base from V and 6 bases from J, with 15 bases between. The CDR3 contains 15 residues. Per germline, CDR1 SGHDN and CDR2 FVKESK. The CDR3 region is CASSQAYQGHPEAFF. In nucleotides, the CDR3 is TGTGCCAGCAGCCAAGCATATCAGGGGCACCCTGAAGCTTTCTTT. Drawing the rest from reference TRBV14 and TRBJ1-1, the complete variable domain is EAGVTQFPSHSVIEKGQTVTLRCDPISGHDNLYWYRRVMGKEIKFLLHFVKESKQDESGMPNNRFLAERTGGTYSTLKVQPAELEDSGVYFCASSQAYQGHPEAFFGQGTRLTVV.